The 22 T cell receptor beta chains presented below share a single source sample, sequenced in a study of cytomegalovirus exposure and HLA in healthy donors. 60 Vbeta and 13 Jbeta primers were used in PCR. Here immunoSEQ multiplex PCR was the method, and the copy in TCRdb shows in-frame clones only, minus some. The data contain fewer than 250,000 clones, over 65% of them singletons. The source material was PBMCs. These receptors were obtained from a young man in good health and CMV-seronegative.

The rearrangement joins TRBV29-1 to TRBJ2-3; a possible D gene is TRBD2 (6 bases). The CDR3 is made up of 14 amino acids. Germline CDR1 SQVTM, CDR2 ANQGSEA. The germline V and J ends were trimmed by 4 bases and 9 bases, with 20 bases remaining between them. CDR3 region: CSVVSRGMVFTQYF. CDR3 DNA sequence: TGCAGCGTTGTGTCGCGGGGAATGGTCTTCACGCAGTATTTT.

This chain links TRBV9 with TRBJ2-3; a possible D gene is TRBD1 (6 bases). Germline values: CDR1 SGDLS, CDR2 YYNGEE. CDR3 length equals 14 residues. Trimming took 0 bases from V and 2 from J, leaving 7 bases between them. The CDR3 region is CASSVAGATDTQYF. The CDR3 DNA reads as TGTGCCAGCAGCGTAGCAGGGGCCACAGATACGCAGTATTTT.

V is TRBV9 and J is TRBJ2-2; no clear D gene. V lost 0 bases and J lost 1, with 4 bases in between. The CDR3 has 14 residues. Looked up from germline, CDR1 is SGDLS and CDR2 is YYNGEE. CDR3 in amino acids: CASSVVQNTGELFF. The CDR3 DNA reads TGTGCCAGCAGCGTAGTACAGAACACCGGGGAGCTGTTTTTT.

The CDR3 is CASSRGGVAKKLFF. The CDR3 DNA follows: TGTGCCAGTAGCCGAGGGGGCGTTGCGAAAAAACTGTTTTTT. The chain uses TRBV19 and TRBJ1-4; 7 bases are a match to TRBD1. Germline-derived CDR1 and CDR2 are LNHDA and SQIVND (reference sequence). V was clipped by 6 bases and J by 9 bases; unmatched bases: 10. The length of the CDR3 is 14 residues.

The CDR3 protein is CAWSRVYSNQPQHF. The CDR3 DNA sequence: TGTGCCTGGTCCCGGGTCTATAGCAATCAGCCCCAGCATTTT. This sequence joins TRBV30 and TRBJ1-5, with D unresolved. V lost 5 bases and J 0 bases, leaving 11 bases between the germline ends. Germline CDR1 is GTSNPN and CDR2 is SVGIG (reference sequence). The CDR3 consists of 14 residues.

The V and J genes are TRBV28 and TRBJ2-1, with 7 bases aligning to TRBD1. The CDR3 loop spans 15 amino acids. Germline V gene lookup returns CDR1 MDHEN and CDR2 SYDVKM. V lost 3 bases to trimming and J lost 1 base; unmatched junction nucleotides: 3. CDR3 protein: CASSFDRVSYNEQFF. For the CDR3, the DNA is TGTGCCAGCAGTTTCGACAGGGTATCCTACAATGAGCAGTTCTTC.

The sample holds a few counts of this clone. The chain combines TRBV19 with TRBJ1-5; 11 bases map to TRBD1. The J segment lost 12 bases and the V segment lost 6 bases, leaving 10 bases of the junction unmatched. Germline V lookup: CDR1 LNHDA, CDR2 SQIVND (reference sequence). The CDR3 spans 14 residues. The chain's CDR3 is CASRPGTGGSIQHF. CDR3 DNA sequence: TGTGCCAGTAGACCCGGGACAGGGGGATCTATCCAGCATTTT.

The chain recombines TRBV7-2 with TRBJ2-7; TRBD2 matches at 14 bases. The CDR3 is 17 residues long. In germline, CDR1 is SGHTA, CDR2 FQGNSA. Trimming took 5 bases from V and 4 from J; bases not matched to a gene: 10. CDR3 nucleotides: TGTGCCAGCAGCCCCCGACTAGCGGGAGGGGTGGTGTACGAGCAGTACTTC. Protein product: CASSPRLAGGVVYEQYF.

The chain is built from TRBV25-1 and TRBJ1-2; 7 nucleotides align to TRBD1. Germline values: CDR1 MGHDK, CDR2 SYGVNS. This CDR3 comprises 13 residues. V lost 6 bases to trimming and J lost 4 bases; unmatched junction nucleotides: 5. The CDR3 DNA is TGTGCCAGCAGGGAGGGGGCCTCCTATGGCTACACCTTC. Translating gives CASREGASYGYTF.

This clone came up a few times. One end of the junction is discordant with germline, which a read error may explain. The gene calls are TRBV7-7 and TRBJ2-3, with D tentatively TRBD2 (5 bases). CDR3 size: 16 residues. Germline V gene data show CDR1 as SSHAT and CDR2 as FNYEAQ (reference sequence). The CDR3 loop reads CASSLGASGSTDTQYF. In DNA form, the CDR3 reads TGTGCTAGCAGCTTAGGAGCCAGCGGCAGCACAGATACGCAGTATTTT.

The chain recombines TRBV5-4 with TRBJ2-7; 8 bases fit TRBD1. Germline CDR1 is SGHNT and CDR2 is YYREEE (reference sequence). CDR3 length: 14 residues. The V and J ends lost 3 bases and 0 bases, in that order; junction bases with no gene match: 2. CDR3 sequence: CASSWDRSSYEQYF. The CDR3 bases are TGTGCCAGCAGCTGGGACAGGAGCTCCTACGAGCAGTACTTC.

The V call is TRBV6-5, the J call TRBJ2-3, with 13 bases fitting TRBD2. CDR1 and CDR2 from the germline V gene are MNHEY and SVGAGI. V shed 0 bases, J shed 3 bases, and the junction held 0 bases outside the gene matches. The CDR3 spans 16 residues. CDR3 region: CASSYSGLAGTDTQYF. Written as DNA, the CDR3 is TGTGCCAGCAGTTACTCGGGACTAGCGGGAACAGATACGCAGTATTTT.

The chain has TRBV30 and TRBJ1-1, with a tentative D call TRBD1 (5 bases). Trimming pared 4 bases from V and 0 bases from J, leaving 9 bases between. This CDR3 contains 13 residues. Germline CDR1 and CDR2: GTSNPN and SVGIG (reference sequence). The DNA of the CDR3 is TGTGCCTGGAACCGACAGATGAACACTGAAGCTTTCTTT. It yields the protein CAWNRQMNTEAFF.

The V call is TRBV28, the J call TRBJ1-2; D ambiguous. V lost 10 bases and J lost 3, with 15 bases in between. The CDR3 contains 13 residues. Per germline, CDR1 MDHEN and CDR2 SYDVKM. This CDR3 reads CATAPGGDYGYTF. The CDR3 region has the DNA TGTGCCACCGCGCCCGGAGGAGACTATGGCTACACCTTC.

For the CDR3, the DNA is TGTGCCAGCAGTGCCTCCGGTGATACGCAGTATTTT. This gives the protein CASSASGDTQYF. The V gene is TRBV6-4, the J gene TRBJ2-3; unclear D gene. The CDR3 has 12 amino acids. The germline V gene encodes CDR1 MRHNA and CDR2 SNTAGT. V was shortened by 4 bases and J by 6 bases, with 8 bases between the two germline ends.

CDR3 DNA: TGTGCCAGCAGCTTAGTGGGACAGGCAGTCGGGCAGTACTTC. Translated: CASSLVGQAVGQYF. The V call is TRBV7-8, the J call TRBJ2-7, with TRBD1 identical over 8 bases. The CDR3 runs 14 residues. Germline CDR1 SGHVS, CDR2 FQNEAQ. With 1 base clipped from V and 9 bases from J, the junction kept 8 bases outside the gene matches.

The chain combines TRBV27 with TRBJ2-5; TRBD2 aligns across 12 bases. The CDR3 extends over 16 amino acids. In germline, CDR1 is MNHEY, CDR2 SMNVEV (reference sequence). With 4 bases clipped from V and 4 bases from J, the junction kept 7 bases outside the gene matches. This chain's CDR3 is CASSSLAGGPAETQYF. CDR3 sequence (DNA): TGTGCCAGCAGTTCCCTAGCGGGAGGGCCAGCAGAGACCCAGTACTTC.

This rearrangement joins TRBV21-1 to TRBJ2-3; no check of the table's D call, TRBD2, against the DNA was made. TRBV21-1 is a known pseudogene. The CDR3 extends over 17 amino acids. The CDR3 is CASSGKLAHTSTDTQYF. The CDR3 DNA is TGTGCCAGCAGCGGAAAACTAGCGCACACTAGCACAGATACGCAGTATTTT.

This chain joins TRBV6-6 and TRBJ1-2; the match to TRBD1 covers 7 bases. The CDR3 length is 14 residues. V lost 1 base to trimming and J lost 6 bases; unmatched junction nucleotides: 5. Germline-derived CDR1 and CDR2 are MNHNY and SVGAGI (reference sequence). This CDR3 reads CASSYFGTADGYTF. The CDR3 DNA sequence: TGTGCCAGCAGTTACTTCGGGACAGCGGATGGCTACACCTTC.

The chain recombines TRBV7-9 with TRBJ1-6; 9 nucleotides match TRBD1. Germline V gene sequence: CDR1 SEHNR, CDR2 FQNEAQ (reference sequence). The V gene end was trimmed by 5 bases and the J gene end by 10 bases; junction bases not matched to a gene: 9. The CDR3 has 15 amino acids. Here the CDR3 reads CASSPRQGENSPLHF. Here the CDR3 DNA reads TGTGCCAGCAGCCCCCGACAGGGGGAAAACTCACCCCTCCACTTT.

The chain joins TRBV7-3 to TRBJ2-7; 14 bases align to TRBD2. Germline CDR1 is SGHTA and CDR2 is FQGTGA. V lost 2 bases, J lost 6 bases, and 3 bases stayed unmatched. This CDR3 is built from 15 residues. CDR3 DNA: TGTGCCAGCAGCTTACTCGGGACTAGCGGGAGCGAGCAGTACTTC. Amino acids: CASSLLGTSGSEQYF.

Only a few counts were recorded for this clone. CDR3 sequence reads: CASSWDRGRNEQFF. CDR3 nucleotide sequence: TGTGCCAGCAGCTGGGACAGGGGTCGCAATGAGCAGTTCTTC. The chain links TRBV5-6 to TRBJ2-1; TRBD1 matches 10 bases. The V segment lost 3 bases and the J segment 6 bases; nucleotides outside the gene matches: 3. There are 14 residues in the CDR3. Germline lookup yields CDR1 SGHDT and CDR2 YYEEEE.